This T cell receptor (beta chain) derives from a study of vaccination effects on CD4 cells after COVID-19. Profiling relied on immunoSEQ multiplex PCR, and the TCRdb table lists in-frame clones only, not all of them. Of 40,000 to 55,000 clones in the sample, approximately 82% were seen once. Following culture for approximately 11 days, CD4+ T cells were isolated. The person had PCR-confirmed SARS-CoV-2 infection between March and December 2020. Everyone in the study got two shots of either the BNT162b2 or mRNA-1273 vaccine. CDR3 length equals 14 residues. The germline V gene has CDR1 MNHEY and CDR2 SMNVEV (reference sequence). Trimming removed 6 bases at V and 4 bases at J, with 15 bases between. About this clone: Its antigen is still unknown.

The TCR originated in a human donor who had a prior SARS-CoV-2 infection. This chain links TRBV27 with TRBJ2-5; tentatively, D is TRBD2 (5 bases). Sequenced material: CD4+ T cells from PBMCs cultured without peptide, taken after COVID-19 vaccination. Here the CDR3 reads CASRERVYLETQYF. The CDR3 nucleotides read TGTGCCAGCAGGGAGAGGGTATACCTAGAGACCCAGTACTTC.